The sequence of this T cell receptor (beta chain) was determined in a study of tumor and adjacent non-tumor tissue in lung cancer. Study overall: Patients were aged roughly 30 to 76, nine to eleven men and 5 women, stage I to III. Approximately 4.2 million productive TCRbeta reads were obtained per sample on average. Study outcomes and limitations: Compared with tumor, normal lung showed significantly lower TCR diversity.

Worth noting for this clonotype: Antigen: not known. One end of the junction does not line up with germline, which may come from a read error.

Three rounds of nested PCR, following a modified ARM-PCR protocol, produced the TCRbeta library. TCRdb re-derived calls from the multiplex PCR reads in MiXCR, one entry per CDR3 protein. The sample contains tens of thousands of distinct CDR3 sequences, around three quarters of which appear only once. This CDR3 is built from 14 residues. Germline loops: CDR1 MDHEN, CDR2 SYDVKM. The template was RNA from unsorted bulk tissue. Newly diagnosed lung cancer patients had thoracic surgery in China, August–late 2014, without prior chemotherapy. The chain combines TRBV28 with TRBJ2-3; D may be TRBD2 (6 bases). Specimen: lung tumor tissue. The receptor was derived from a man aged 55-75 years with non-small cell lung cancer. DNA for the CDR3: TGTGCCAGCAGTTTCCTTAGCGGCACAGATACGCAGTATTTC. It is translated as CASSFLSGTDTQYF.